One and the same sample provided the 7 T cell receptor beta chains below, sequenced in a study of blood T cell repertoires in COVID-19. The repertoire was sequenced with immunoSEQ multiplex PCR; TCRdb's copy has only in-frame clones and lacks some. This table has about 80,000 clones, approximately 88% appearing once. The sequencing input was peripheral blood. These receptors all stem from a man aged 70 or older with acute or convalescent COVID-19.

V usage is TRBV6-6 and J usage is TRBJ2-1; D perhaps matches TRBD1 (7 bases). Germline V gene data show CDR1 as MNHNY and CDR2 as SVGAGI (reference sequence). V was shortened by 4 bases and J by 8 bases, with 21 bases between the two germline ends. The CDR3 runs to 16 residues. The DNA for the CDR3 is TGTGCCAGCAGTTTGGGGCACAGGGGAGGTATCGATGAGCAGTTCTTC. Protein product: CASSLGHRGGIDEQFF.

V usage is TRBV30 and J usage is TRBJ1-3, with D tentatively TRBD1 (6 bases). Per germline, CDR1 GTSNPN and CDR2 SVGIG (reference sequence). CDR3 length: 13 residues. V dropped 2 bases and J dropped 4 bases, with 9 bases sitting between them. The CDR3 coding sequence is TGTGCCTGGAGTATCGGACAGGGAAACACCATATATTTT. It yields the protein CAWSIGQGNTIYF.

The chain is built from TRBV2 and TRBJ1-4, with no clear D. CDR1 is SNHLY, CDR2 FYNNEI, per germline. The CDR3 contains 13 residues. V lost 7 bases, J lost 8 bases, and 14 bases lay in between. The CDR3 region has the DNA TGTGCCAGCAAGGATGGTCTGCGGGAAAAACTGTTTTTT. Translation gives CASKDGLREKLFF.

This clone came up a few times. The chain couples TRBV7-8 to TRBJ1-1; 9 bases align to TRBD1. From germline, CDR1 is SGHVS and CDR2 FQNEAQ. V shed 4 bases and J 4 bases; nucleotides not matched to a gene: 10. The CDR3 is 16 residues long. Written as DNA, the CDR3 is TGTGCCAGCAGCTATCGGGACAGGGTATTTTTCACTGAAGCTTTCTTT. Amino acids: CASSYRDRVFFTEAFF. Based on the CDR3 plus reference TRBV7-8 and TRBJ1-1, the full variable domain is GAGVSQSPRYKVAKRGQDVALRCDPISGHVSLFWYQQALGQGPEFLTYFQNEAQLDKSGLPSDRFFAERPEGSVSTLKIQRTQQEDSAVYLCASSYRDRVFFTEAFFGQGTRLTVV.

DNA of the CDR3: TGTGCCAGCAGCCCGGGACAGGACTTCAATCAGCCCCAGCATTTT. It codes for CASSPGQDFNQPQHF. The rearrangement links TRBV9 to TRBJ1-5; TRBD1 aligns across 8 bases. The ends lost 4 bases at V and 3 bases at J; junction bases unmatched: 6. The CDR3 runs to 15 residues. CDR1 SGDLS and CDR2 YYNGEE come from the germline V gene.

In DNA form, the CDR3 reads TGTGCCTGGAGTTCGCGGCTAACCGAGCAGTACTTC. Translation: CAWSSRLTEQYF. The chain employs TRBV30 and TRBJ2-7; D is uncertain. The CDR3 runs to 12 residues. Trimming took 2 bases from V and 6 from J, leaving 11 bases between them. Germline CDR1 is GTSNPN and CDR2 is SVGIG (reference sequence). The variable domain in full, completed from reference TRBV30 and TRBJ2-7, reads SQTIHQWPATLVQPVGSPLSLECTVEGTSNPNLYWYRQAAGRGLQLLFYSVGIGQISSEVPQNLSASRPQDRQFILSSKKLLLSDSGFYLCAWSSRLTEQYFGPGTRLTVT.

This sequence joins TRBV12-3 or TRBV12-4 and TRBJ1-1; D gene unclear. Deletions cut 0 bases from V and 8 bases from J, with 10 bases between. CDR3 size: 13 residues. The CDR3 protein is CASSLARRGEAFF. The CDR3 nucleotides are TGTGCCAGCAGTTTAGCGCGTAGAGGGGAAGCTTTCTTT.